The TCR beta chain under discussion was sequenced for a study of T cell repertoires in ileal Crohn's disease. For the study at large: Surgery for a complication: stricturing in approximately 60%, penetrating in approximately 40%.

The CDR3 loop spans 15 amino acids. Germline-derived CDR1 and CDR2 are SGHRS and YFSETQ. The V end was cut by 0 bases, the J end by 8 bases, with 12 bases between. Here immunoSEQ multiplex PCR was the method, and the copy in TCRdb shows in-frame clones only, minus some. The sample shows 7,000 or so clones, roughly 74% of them seen only once. Indicated time point: neoterminal ileum biopsy at postoperative endoscopy, about 6 months after surgery. Sequenced input: ileal tissue. This chain uses TRBV5-1 with TRBJ1-6; D perhaps matches TRBD1 (6 bases). The receptor was isolated from an adult with Crohn's disease. This CDR3 is CASSLAGAGDSPLHF. For the CDR3, the DNA is TGCGCCAGCAGCTTGGCCGGGGCAGGGGATTCACCCCTCCACTTT.